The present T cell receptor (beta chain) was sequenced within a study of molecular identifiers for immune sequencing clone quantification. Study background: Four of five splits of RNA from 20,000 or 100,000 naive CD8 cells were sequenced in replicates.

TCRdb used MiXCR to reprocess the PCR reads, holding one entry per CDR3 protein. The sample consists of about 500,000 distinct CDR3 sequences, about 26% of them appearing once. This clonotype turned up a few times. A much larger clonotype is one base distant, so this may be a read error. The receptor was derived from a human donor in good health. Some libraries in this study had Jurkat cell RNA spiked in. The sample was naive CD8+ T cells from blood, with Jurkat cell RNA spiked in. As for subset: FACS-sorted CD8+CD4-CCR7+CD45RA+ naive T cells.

CDR3 bases: TGTGCCAGCAGTTACATGGTGACAGGGTTTAGCACTGAAGCTCTCTTT. Amino acid sequence: CASSYMVTGFSTEALF. The rearrangement links TRBV6-2 or TRBV6-3 to TRBJ1-1; 7 bases are shared with TRBD1. Germline-derived CDR1 and CDR2 are MNHEY and SVGEGT. The CDR3 is 16 amino acids.